The 11 T cell receptor beta chains below come from one sample, sequenced in a study of T cell repertoires in cytomegalovirus infection. TCRdb reprocessed the reads via MiXCR and lists one record per CDR3 protein. This sample has about 220,000 distinct CDR3 sequences, with about 38% found just once. For these receptors, no antigen is known. Specimen: CD8+ T cells from cultured PBMCs, collected from culture after CMV antigen stimulation. The source of these receptors is a human donor in good health (CMV status not recorded). Some clones in this sample may be carry-over from other donors' samples.

In its sample, this clonotype was seen many times. The V call is TRBV7-8, the J call TRBJ2-4; 10 bases fit TRBD2. The germline V gene encodes CDR1 SGHVS and CDR2 FQNEAQ. V trimming: 3 bases; J trimming: 0 bases; junction bases outside the gene matches: 5. This CDR3 is 17 amino acids long. The CDR3 protein is CASSFGLAGAAKNIQYF. CDR3 coding DNA: TGTGCCAGCAGCTTCGGCCTAGCGGGGGCAGCCAAAAACATTCAGTACTTC.

The chain carries TRBV7-9 and TRBJ2-3, with TRBD2 identical over 8 bases. The germline CDR1 and CDR2 sequences are SEHNR and FQNEAQ (reference sequence). Trimming cost V 6 bases and J 3 bases; bases outside gene matches: 5. The CDR3 length is 14 residues. The DNA for the CDR3 is TGTGCCAGCAGAAGCGGGGGAAGAACAGATACGCAGTATTTT. Translated, it gives CASRSGGRTDTQYF.

V gene TRBV27 combines with J gene TRBJ1-6; D may be TRBD1 (6 bases). The CDR3 is 13 residues long. V dropped 8 bases and J dropped 3 bases, with 8 bases sitting between them. Germline CDR1 is MNHEY and CDR2 is SMNVEV (reference sequence). CDR3 coding DNA: TGTGCCAGCCGGGACATCTATAATTCACCCCTCCACTTT. Its translation: CASRDIYNSPLHF.

This clonotype was counted between two and nine times. The chain carries TRBV19 and TRBJ2-7; D gene uncertain. V dropped 2 bases and J dropped 0 bases, with 14 bases sitting between them. There are 16 residues in the CDR3. Looked up from germline, CDR1 is LNHDA and CDR2 is SQIVND (reference sequence). CDR3 bases: TGTGCCAGTAGTATAAGGGCCAGGAGAAGCTCCTACGAGCAGTACTTC. Protein product: CASSIRARRSSYEQYF.

This clonotype was found many times. The chain has TRBV6-6 and TRBJ2-1, with 7 positions matching TRBD2. Germline loops: CDR1 MNHNY, CDR2 SVGAGI (reference sequence). This CDR3 is 17 amino acids long. With V trimmed by 1 base and J by 4 bases, 10 bases remained unmatched. Written as DNA, the CDR3 is TGTGCCAGCAGTTACTGGGGGAGAAGCGGGGTATACAATGAGCAGTTCTTC. It translates to CASSYWGRSGVYNEQFF.

Only a few counts were recorded for this clonotype. The V call is TRBV6-5, the J call TRBJ1-5; 7 bases match TRBD1. V was pared by 4 bases and J by 1 base, with 4 bases of the junction left unmatched. The CDR3 loop spans 15 amino acids. Looked up from germline, CDR1 is MNHEY and CDR2 is SVGAGI. The CDR3 DNA is TGTGCCAGCAGTTTGCTCAGGGGGAGCAATCAGCCCCAGCATTTT. Protein: CASSLLRGSNQPQHF.

This sequence joins TRBV30 and TRBJ1-5; D remains unclear. Per the germline V gene, CDR1 is GTSNPN and CDR2 is SVGIG (reference sequence). With 0 bases removed from V and 4 bases from J, the gap between germline ends came to 7 bases. The CDR3 is 13 amino acids. The CDR3 coding sequence is TGTGCCTGGAGTGTCTCCGGGAATCAGCCCCAGCATTTT. Translation gives CAWSVSGNQPQHF.

This CDR3 reads CASTFAGTSDYLGETQYF. In DNA form, the CDR3 reads TGTGCCAGCACCTTCGCCGGGACTAGCGACTACTTGGGAGAGACCCAGTACTTC. This chain joins TRBV28 and TRBJ2-5; 10 bases match TRBD2. Germline-derived CDR1 and CDR2 are MDHEN and SYDVKM. The CDR3 is 18 amino acids. With V trimmed by 7 bases and J by 4 bases, 18 bases remained unmatched.

The chain joins TRBV2 to TRBJ1-2; weak D call: TRBD1 (5 bases). The V and J ends lost 11 bases and 6 bases respectively, with 19 bases between them. The CDR3 contains 13 residues. Looked up from germline, CDR1 is SNHLY and CDR2 is FYNNEI. The CDR3 DNA sequence: TGTGCCGGATGGACACGCCTGGTAGATGGCTACACCTTC. It codes for CAGWTRLVDGYTF.

J is TRBJ2-3 and V is TRBV4-1; D is unclear. The V and J ends lost 7 bases and 8 bases respectively, with 7 bases between them. Germline CDR1 reads MGHRA; CDR2 reads YSYEKL. This CDR3 contains 10 residues. The CDR3 nucleotides are TGCGCCAGCATGGGAAGTACGCAGTATTTT. Translating it yields CASMGSTQYF.

This clonotype has just a few counts. This chain links TRBV10-3 with TRBJ2-1, with 8 bases fitting TRBD1. There are 14 residues in the CDR3. After removal of 0 bases from V and 10 bases from J, the junction contained 5 bases not matched to a gene. In germline, CDR1 is ENHRY, CDR2 SYGVKD. The CDR3 is CAISESRDRGEQFF. In DNA form, the CDR3 reads TGTGCCATCAGTGAGTCGAGAGACAGGGGCGAGCAGTTCTTC.